Sequencing of this T cell receptor beta chain was carried out in a study of blood T cell repertoires in COVID-19. In this sample, this clone turned up once. V trimming: 2 bases; J trimming: 12 bases; junction bases outside the gene matches: 7. CDR3 size: 13 residues. From germline, CDR1 is LGHDT and CDR2 YNNKEL (reference sequence). TCRdb's table, derived via immunoSEQ multiplex PCR, lists solely in-frame clones and lacks some. The sample records roughly 160,000 clones, about 85% being singletons. The TCR originated in a woman aged 50 to 60 with COVID-19, enrolled during active disease. This rearrangement joins TRBV3-1 (or the pseudogene TRBV3-2) to TRBJ2-1, with 7 bases identical to TRBD2. Sequencing was performed on peripheral blood. The DNA of the CDR3 is TGTGCCAGCAGCCAACGCCGACTAGCTCCGCAGTTCTTC. Translating it yields CASSQRRLAPQFF.